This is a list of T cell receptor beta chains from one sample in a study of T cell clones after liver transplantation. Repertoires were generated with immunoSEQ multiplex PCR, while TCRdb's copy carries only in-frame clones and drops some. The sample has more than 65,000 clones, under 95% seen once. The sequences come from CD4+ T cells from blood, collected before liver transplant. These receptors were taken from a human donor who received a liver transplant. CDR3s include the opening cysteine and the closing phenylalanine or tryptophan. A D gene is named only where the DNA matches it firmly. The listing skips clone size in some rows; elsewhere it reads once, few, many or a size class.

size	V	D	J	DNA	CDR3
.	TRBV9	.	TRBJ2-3	TGTGCCAGCAGCCCCGCGGGGGCCAGCACAGATACGCAGTATTTT	CASSPAGASTDTQYF
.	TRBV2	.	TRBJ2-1	TGTGCCGGTTCGACTAGATCCGGCTACAATGAGCAGTTCTTC	CAGSTRSGYNEQFF
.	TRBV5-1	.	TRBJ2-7	TGCGCCAGCAGCGGAGACAGCTTAAGCTCCTACGAGCAGTACTTC	CASSGDSLSSYEQYF
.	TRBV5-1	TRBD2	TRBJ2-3	TGCGCCAGCAGCTTGGTCCTAGCGGGGAACACAGATACGCAGTATTTT	CASSLVLAGNTDTQYF
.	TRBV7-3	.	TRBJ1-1	TGTGCCAGCAGCCTTCGTCGTGGGAACACTGAAGCTTTCTTT	CASSLRRGNTEAFF
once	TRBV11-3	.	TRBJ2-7	TGTGCCAGCAGCCGCCTTGTCTCCTACGAGCAGTACTTC	CASSRLVSYEQYF
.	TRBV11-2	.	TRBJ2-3	TGTGCCAGCAGCTTGGGTGCTAGTTCGGCCACAGATACGCAGTATTTT	CASSLGASSATDTQYF
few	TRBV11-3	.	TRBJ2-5	TGTGCCAGCAGCTTAGGGGTCACAAGCCAGGGAGAGACCCAGTACTTC	CASSLGVTSQGETQYF
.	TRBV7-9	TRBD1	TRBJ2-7	TGTGCCAGCACCTTGACAGGGGTTAACTACGAGCAGTACTTC	CASTLTGVNYEQYF
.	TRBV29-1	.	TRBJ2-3	TGCAGCGTTGGTGGGACATCAGATACGCAGTATTTT	CSVGGTSDTQYF
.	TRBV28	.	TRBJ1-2	TGTGCCAGCAGTTTACAGAGGACAGACTATGGCTACACCTTC	CASSLQRTDYGYTF
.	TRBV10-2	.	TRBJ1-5	TGCGCCAGCATGAATGTCGGTAATCAGCCCCAGCATTTT	CASMNVGNQPQHF
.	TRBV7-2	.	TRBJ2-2	TGTGCCAGCAGCTTAGTAGGGGCCCACTTCGGGGAGCTGTTTTTT	CASSLVGAHFGELFF
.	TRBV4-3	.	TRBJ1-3	TGCGCCAGCAGCCAAGATTCGTTAGTGGGAAACACCATATATTTT	CASSQDSLVGNTIYF
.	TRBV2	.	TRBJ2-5	TGTGCCAGCAGCCCGACTAGCCAAGAGACCCAGTACTTC	CASSPTSQETQYF
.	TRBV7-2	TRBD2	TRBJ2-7	TGTGCCAGCAGCTTAGAGGGGAGGCGGGAGCTGTACTTC	CASSLEGRRELYF
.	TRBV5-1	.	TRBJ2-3	TGCGCCAGCAGCTTGGAAGGGTCCCCTAGTACAGATACGCAGTATTTT	CASSLEGSPSTDTQYF
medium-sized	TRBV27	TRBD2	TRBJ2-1	TGTGCCAGCAGTCCGGTAGCGGGAACAGAGAATGAGCAGTTCTTC	CASSPVAGTENEQFF
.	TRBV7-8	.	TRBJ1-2	TGTGCCAGCAGCTTAGGACGAACTAACTATGGCTACACCTTC	CASSLGRTNYGYTF
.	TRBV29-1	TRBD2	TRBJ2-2	TGCAGCGTTACTACCCCTAGCGGGATGAACACCGGGGAGCTGTTTTTT	CSVTTPSGMNTGELFF